This TCR beta chain is from a study of blood T cell repertoires in COVID-19. On the study more broadly: Acute and convalescent COVID-19 samples came from the United States, Italy and Spain. PBMCs, B-cell-depleted T cells, or T cells were the source of the cDNA or gDNA that made up the material.

Under the authors' procedure: It was from reference gene primer amplification that nucleated cell counts were estimated. Clones were sequenced by immunoSEQ multiplex PCR, and TCRdb holds only the in-frame ones, with some missing. V, J and clone size derive from that table, while D and trimming were established from the DNA sequence. Of roughly 410,000 clones in the sample, over 75% were seen once. This CDR3 comprises 15 residues. After removal of 5 bases from V and 14 bases from J, the junction contained 17 bases not matched to a gene. Germline CDR1 reads SGHVS; CDR2 reads FQNEAQ. Enrolled during active infection, Seattle patients were then followed longitudinally.

Material: peripheral blood. The source is an older woman with COVID-19, enrolled during active disease. The chain joins TRBV7-8 to TRBJ2-3; 9 bases line up with TRBD1. DNA for the CDR3: TGTGCCAGCAGCCCCCTACAGGGGGCGAGAATGCAGTGGTATTTT. As protein: CASSPLQGARMQWYF. The full variable domain, with the rest looked up from reference TRBV7-8 and TRBJ2-3, is GAGVSQSPRYKVAKRGQDVALRCDPISGHVSLFWYQQALGQGPEFLTYFQNEAQLDKSGLPSDRFFAERPEGSVSTLKIQRTQQEDSAVYLCASSPLQGARMQWYFGPGTRLTVL.